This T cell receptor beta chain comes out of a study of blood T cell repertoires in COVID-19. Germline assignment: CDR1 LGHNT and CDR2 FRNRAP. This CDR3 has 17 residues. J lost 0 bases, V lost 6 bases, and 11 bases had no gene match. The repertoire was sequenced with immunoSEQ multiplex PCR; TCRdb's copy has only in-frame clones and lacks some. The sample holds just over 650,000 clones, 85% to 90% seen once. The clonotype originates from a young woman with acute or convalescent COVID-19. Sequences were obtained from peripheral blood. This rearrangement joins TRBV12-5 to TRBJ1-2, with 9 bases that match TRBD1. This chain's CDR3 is CASGHLQGARANYGYTF. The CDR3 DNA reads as TGTGCTAGTGGCCACCTACAGGGGGCTAGAGCTAACTATGGCTACACCTTC. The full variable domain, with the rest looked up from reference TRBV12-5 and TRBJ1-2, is DARVTQTPRHKVTEMGQEVTMRCQPILGHNTVFWYRQTMMQGLELLAYFRNRAPLDDSGMPKDRFSAEMPDATLATLKIQPSEPRDSAVYFCASGHLQGARANYGYTFGSGTRLTVV.